The clone carrying this T cell receptor (beta chain) was counted ten times or more. Its antigen is unidentified. There were approximately 1.1 million CD4+ or CD8+ T cells used in the sorted libraries. With 10-nucleotide random UMIs, 5'RACE was used to make the cDNA. TCRdb reprocessed the 5' RACE reads with MiXCR, giving one entry per CDR3 protein. The table shows some 42,000 distinct CDR3 sequences, with roughly 12% occurring only once. Germline V gene data show CDR1 as SGHRS and CDR2 as YFSETQ. Trimming took off 5 bases at V and 5 bases at J, with 16 bases between the two ends. The CDR3 spans 14 residues. The data derive from a study of neurological immune-mediated disorders. The study's findings and limits: Subjects shared no identical expanded-clone CDR3 amino acid sequences, suggesting private TCR-beta repertoires in all groups. Multiple sclerosis, the disease with the least TCR clonal expansion, fell below healthy controls, whereas HTLV-1-associated myelopathy showed the most.

V is TRBV5-1 and J is TRBJ2-5, with a tentative D call TRBD1 (6 bases). The sequencing sample was made of CD4+ T cells from blood. The TCR comes from a young woman with HTLV-1-associated myelopathy (HAM/TSP). CDR3 sequence: CASRLTGIEETQYF. The CDR3 DNA reads TGCGCCAGCAGACTTACAGGGATCGAGGAGACCCAGTACTTC. The full variable domain, with the rest looked up from reference TRBV5-1 and TRBJ2-5, is KAGVTQTPRYLIKTRGQQVTLSCSPISGHRSVSWYQQTPGQGLQFLFEYFSETQRNKGNFPGRFSGRQFSNSRSEMNVSTLELGDSALYLCASRLTGIEETQYFGPGTRLLVL.